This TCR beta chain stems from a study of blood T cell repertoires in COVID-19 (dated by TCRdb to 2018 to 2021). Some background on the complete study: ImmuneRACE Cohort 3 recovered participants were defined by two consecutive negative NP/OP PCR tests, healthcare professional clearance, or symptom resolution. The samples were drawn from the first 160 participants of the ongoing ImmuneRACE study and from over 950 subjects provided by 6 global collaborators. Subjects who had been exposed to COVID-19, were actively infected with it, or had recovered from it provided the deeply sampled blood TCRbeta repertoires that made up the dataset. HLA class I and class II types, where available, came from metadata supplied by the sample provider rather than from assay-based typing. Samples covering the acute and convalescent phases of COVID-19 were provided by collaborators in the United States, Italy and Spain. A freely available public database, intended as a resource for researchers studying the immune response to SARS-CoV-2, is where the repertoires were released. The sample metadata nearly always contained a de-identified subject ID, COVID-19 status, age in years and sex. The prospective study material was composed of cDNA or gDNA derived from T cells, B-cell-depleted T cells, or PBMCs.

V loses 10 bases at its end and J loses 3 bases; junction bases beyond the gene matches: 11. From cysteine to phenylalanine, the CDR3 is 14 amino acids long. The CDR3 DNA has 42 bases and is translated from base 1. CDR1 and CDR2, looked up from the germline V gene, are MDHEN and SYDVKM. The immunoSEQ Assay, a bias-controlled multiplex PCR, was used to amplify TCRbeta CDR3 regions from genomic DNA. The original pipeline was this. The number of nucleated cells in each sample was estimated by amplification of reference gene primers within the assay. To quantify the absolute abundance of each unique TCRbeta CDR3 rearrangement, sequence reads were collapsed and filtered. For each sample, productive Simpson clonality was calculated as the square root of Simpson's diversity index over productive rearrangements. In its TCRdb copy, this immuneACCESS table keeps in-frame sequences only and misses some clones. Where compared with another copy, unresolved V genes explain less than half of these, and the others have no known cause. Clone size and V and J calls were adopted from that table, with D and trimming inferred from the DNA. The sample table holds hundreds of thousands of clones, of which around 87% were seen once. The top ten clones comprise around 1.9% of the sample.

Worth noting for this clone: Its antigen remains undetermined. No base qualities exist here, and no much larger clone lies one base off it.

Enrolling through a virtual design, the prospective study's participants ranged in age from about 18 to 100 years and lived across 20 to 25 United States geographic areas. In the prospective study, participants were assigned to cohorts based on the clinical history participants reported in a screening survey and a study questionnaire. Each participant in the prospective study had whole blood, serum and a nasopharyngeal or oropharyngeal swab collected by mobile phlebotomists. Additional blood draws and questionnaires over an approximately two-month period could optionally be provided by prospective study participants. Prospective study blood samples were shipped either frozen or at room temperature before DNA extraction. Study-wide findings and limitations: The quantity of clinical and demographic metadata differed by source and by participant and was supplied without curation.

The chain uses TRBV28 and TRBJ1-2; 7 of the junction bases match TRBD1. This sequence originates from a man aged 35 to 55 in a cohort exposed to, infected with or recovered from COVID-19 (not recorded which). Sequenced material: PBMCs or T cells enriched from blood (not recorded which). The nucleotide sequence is TGTGCCACCGTATCACAAACAGGGGACTATGGCTACACCTTC. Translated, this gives CATVSQTGDYGYTF.